A selection of T cell receptor beta chains follows, all from one sample in a study of PD-1 blockade in classical Hodgkin lymphoma. Using immunoSEQ multiplex PCR, the repertoire was profiled, and TCRdb retains in-frame clones only, with some absent. Among approximately 15,000 clones listed, 83% were seen once. The specimen comprised peripheral blood mononuclear cells (PBMCs), sampled at baseline. The receptors were gathered from a human donor with classical Hodgkin lymphoma. Both conserved end residues are part of each CDR3. Each record gives: V gene, D gene, J gene, CDR3 protein, CDR3 DNA. A D gene is named only where the DNA matches it firmly.

v_gene: TRBV5-8; d_gene: -; j_gene: TRBJ2-3; CDR3aa: CASSLRTVSGTDTQYF; CDR3nt: TGTGCCAGCAGCTTGAGGACGGTTTCAGGCACAGATACGCAGTATTTT
v_gene: TRBV28; d_gene: -; j_gene: TRBJ1-5; CDR3aa: CAIRPGNSNQPQHF; CDR3nt: TGTGCCATCAGACCCGGCAATAGCAATCAGCCCCAGCATTTT
v_gene: TRBV6-5; d_gene: -; j_gene: TRBJ1-2; CDR3aa: CASRARGYGYTF; CDR3nt: TGTGCCAGCAGGGCGCGGGGGTATGGCTACACCTTC
v_gene: TRBV7-2; d_gene: -; j_gene: TRBJ1-2; CDR3aa: CASSLVKGLGRGYTF; CDR3nt: TGTGCCAGCAGCTTAGTTAAAGGGCTAGGGCGAGGCTACACCTTC
v_gene: TRBV5-4; d_gene: TRBD1; j_gene: TRBJ1-1; CDR3aa: CASSSADRVVGEAFF; CDR3nt: TGTGCCAGCAGCTCGGCGGACAGGGTCGTTGGTGAAGCTTTCTTT
v_gene: TRBV7-6; d_gene: -; j_gene: TRBJ2-7; CDR3aa: CASSLSGPTGEQYF; CDR3nt: TGTGCCAGCAGCTTAAGTGGCCCGACGGGCGAGCAGTACTTC
v_gene: TRBV2; d_gene: TRBD1; j_gene: TRBJ2-2; CDR3aa: CASAGTENTGELFF; CDR3nt: TGTGCCAGCGCCGGGACAGAGAACACCGGGGAGCTGTTTTTT
v_gene: TRBV5-1; d_gene: TRBD1; j_gene: TRBJ2-6; CDR3aa: CASSFLVTGGFGSGANVLTF; CDR3nt: TGCGCCAGCAGCTTTCTAGTGACAGGGGGCTTTGGCTCTGGGGCCAACGTCCTGACTTTC
v_gene: TRBV28; d_gene: -; j_gene: TRBJ1-2; CDR3aa: CASREGNYGYTF; CDR3nt: TGTGCCAGCAGAGAGGGAAACTATGGCTACACCTTC
v_gene: TRBV6-5; d_gene: -; j_gene: TRBJ1-3; CDR3aa: CASSTGRGNTIYF; CDR3nt: TGTGCCAGCAGCACCGGGCGAGGAAACACCATATATTTT
v_gene: TRBV29-1; d_gene: -; j_gene: TRBJ1-4; CDR3aa: CSVVYPTSRKLFF; CDR3nt: TGCAGCGTTGTGTACCCGACGAGTCGAAAACTGTTTTTT
v_gene: TRBV5-4; d_gene: TRBD1; j_gene: TRBJ1-2; CDR3aa: CASSAGQGAHSYGYTF; CDR3nt: TGTGCCAGCAGCGCCGGACAGGGGGCGCATAGCTATGGCTACACCTTC
v_gene: TRBV27; d_gene: TRBD1; j_gene: TRBJ1-2; CDR3aa: CASRAHRGGNGYTF; CDR3nt: TGTGCCAGCAGGGCCCACAGGGGAGGGAATGGCTACACCTTC
v_gene: TRBV7-8; d_gene: -; j_gene: TRBJ1-5; CDR3aa: CASSPLFNERGNQPQHF; CDR3nt: TGTGCCAGCAGCCCCCTGTTTAATGAACGTGGCAATCAGCCCCAGCATTTT
v_gene: TRBV19; d_gene: -; j_gene: TRBJ1-2; CDR3aa: CASRPLSGRHGYTF; CDR3nt: TGTGCCAGTAGACCCCTAAGCGGGCGCCATGGCTACACCTTC
v_gene: TRBV7-2; d_gene: -; j_gene: TRBJ1-4; CDR3aa: CASSWGFNEKLFF; CDR3nt: TGTGCCAGCAGCTGGGGGTTTAATGAAAAACTGTTTTTT
v_gene: TRBV21-1; d_gene: -; j_gene: TRBJ2-1; CDR3aa: CASSKASSGGASYNEQFF; CDR3nt: TGTGCCAGCAGCAAAGCGTCTAGCGGGGGGGCCAGCTACAATGAGCAGTTCTTC
v_gene: TRBV11-2; d_gene: -; j_gene: TRBJ1-1; CDR3aa: CASSFTPSGGTEAFF; CDR3nt: TGTGCCAGCAGCTTCACCCCATCCGGGGGGACTGAAGCTTTCTTT
v_gene: TRBV7-3; d_gene: -; j_gene: TRBJ2-3; CDR3aa: CASSLLGFSSTDTQYF; CDR3nt: TGTGCCAGCAGCTTACTCGGGTTCTCTAGCACAGATACGCAGTATTTT